The clone carrying this T cell receptor (beta chain) came up a few times. Its antigen remains unknown. The entry originates in a study of spatial heterogeneity in lung cancer. About the research overall: Detected beta-chain sequences consistently exceeded alpha-chain sequences.

On each TCR cDNA molecule, a unique molecular identifier was present. TCRdb processed the 5' RACE reads anew with MiXCR; each CDR3 protein has one entry. Among tens of thousands of distinct CDR3 sequences, over 9.5% were seen once, and the ten largest hold approximately 4.2%. Germline V CDR1 and CDR2: MNHEY, SVGAGI. This CDR3 comprises 13 residues. Trimming left V 6 bases short and J 3 bases short, with 9 bases between. The time point was: sample taken at primary tumor resection. Tumor, nontumor lung or frozen PBMC supplied whole RNA that was sequenced unsorted. The donor population consisted of approximately 70 patients with untreated, early-stage non-small cell lung cancer. Study-wide findings and caveats: In blood, ubiquitous expanded tumor TCRs appeared more at resection than follow-up.

This TCR came from a male donor with early-stage non-small cell lung cancer. The sample in question was PBMCs, obtained at surgery. The genes are TRBV6-5 and TRBJ1-5; no firm D call. The CDR3, as DNA: TGTGCCAGCAGCGGCCAGTTCAATCAGCCCCAGCATTTT. Protein: CASSGQFNQPQHF.